The 9 T cell receptor beta chains below come from one sample, sequenced in a study of blood T cell repertoires in COVID-19. Clones were read by immunoSEQ multiplex PCR, and TCRdb kept only the in-frame ones, dropping some. The sample contains a few hundred thousand clones, around 86% of which appear only once. The sequencing input was peripheral blood. Every receptor here comes from a man aged 55 to 70 with acute or convalescent COVID-19.

V is TRBV3-1 (or the pseudogene TRBV3-2) and J is TRBJ1-2; 11 nucleotides match TRBD1. The germline V gene has CDR1 LGHDT and CDR2 YNNKEL (reference sequence). The length of the CDR3 is 17 residues. Losses at the gene ends were 3 bases for V and 12 bases for J; bases not matched to a gene: 18. In DNA form, the CDR3 reads TGTGCCAGCAGCCACCAACTGGAGGAGGACAGGGGGCGTTTAAACACCTTC. It encodes CASSHQLEEDRGRLNTF.

The chain couples TRBV5-1 to TRBJ2-2, with 7 bases fitting TRBD2. Germline-derived CDR1 and CDR2 are SGHRS and YFSETQ. The CDR3 contains 16 residues. The V gene end was trimmed by 6 bases and the J gene end by 4 bases; junction bases not matched to a gene: 12. The CDR3 DNA follows: TGCGCCAGCACCACCGCAAGCGGGGTGACCACCGGGGAGCTGTTTTTT. Its translation is CASTTASGVTTGELFF.

The chain joins TRBV5-4 to TRBJ2-2, with D possibly TRBD1 on 6 matching bases. Trimming took 4 bases from V and 3 from J, leaving 13 bases between them. The germline V gene encodes CDR1 SGHNT and CDR2 YYREEE (reference sequence). This CDR3 spans 15 amino acids. In DNA form, the CDR3 reads TGTGCCAGCAGCCCGGGACACCTAGACACCGGGGAGCTGTTTTTT. The encoded protein is CASSPGHLDTGELFF.

The chain carries TRBV7-3 and TRBJ2-3; TRBD2 aligns across 8 bases. Germline V gene data show CDR1 as SGHTA and CDR2 as FQGTGA. The V segment lost 1 base and the J segment 0 bases; nucleotides outside the gene matches: 0. This CDR3 comprises 15 residues. CDR3: CASSLSGGSTDTQYF. The CDR3 coding sequence is TGTGCCAGCAGCTTAAGCGGGGGGAGCACAGATACGCAGTATTTT.

This clone was seen a handful of times. V and J are TRBV19 and TRBJ2-2, with 12 bases identical to TRBD1. The J segment lost 4 bases and the V segment lost 3 bases, leaving 3 bases of the junction unmatched. The CDR3 covers 16 residues. Germline CDR1 reads LNHDA; CDR2 reads SQIVND (reference sequence). The CDR3 protein is CASSMGQGAGTGELFF. In nucleotides, the CDR3 is TGTGCCAGTAGTATGGGACAGGGGGCTGGCACCGGGGAGCTGTTTTTT.

This clone occurred a few times. The V and J genes are TRBV5-1 and TRBJ1-3, with D perhaps matching TRBD1 (6 bases). The length of the CDR3 is 14 residues. Trimming cost V 4 bases and J 2 bases, with 10 bases left between them. Germline CDR1 SGHRS, CDR2 YFSETQ. CDR3 loop: CASSHRVPGNTIYF. Written as DNA, the CDR3 is TGCGCCAGCAGCCACAGGGTCCCTGGAAACACCATATATTTT.

The chain links TRBV5-1 to TRBJ1-2; 8 positions agree with TRBD1. Unmatched junction bases numbered 7, after V lost 1 base and J lost 8 bases. Germline CDR1 reads SGHRS; CDR2 reads YFSETQ. This CDR3 has 14 residues. The CDR3 region has the DNA TGCGCCAGCAGCTTGACGGACAGGGTGCAAGGCTACACCTTC. It encodes CASSLTDRVQGYTF. Full variable domain (outside the CDR3, taken from reference TRBV5-1 and TRBJ1-2): KAGVTQTPRYLIKTRGQQVTLSCSPISGHRSVSWYQQTPGQGLQFLFEYFSETQRNKGNFPGRFSGRQFSNSRSEMNVSTLELGDSALYLCASSLTDRVQGYTFGSGTRLTVV.

The chain has TRBV2 and TRBJ1-5; D is possibly TRBD1 (6 bases). The CDR3 has 15 residues. Germline CDR1 reads SNHLY; CDR2 reads FYNNEI. Trimming pared 8 bases from V and 1 base from J, leaving 15 bases between. CDR3 amino acids: CASVSTGGSNQPQHF. CDR3 in DNA: TGTGCCAGCGTCTCGACAGGAGGAAGCAATCAGCCCCAGCATTTT. Using reference TRBV2 and TRBJ1-5 for the parts outside the CDR3, the full variable domain is EPEVTQTPSHQVTQMGQEVILRCVPISNHLYFYWYRQILGQKVEFLVSFYNNEISEKSEIFDDQFSVERPDGSNFTLKIRSTKLEDSAMYFCASVSTGGSNQPQHFGDGTRLSIL.

The gene calls are TRBV4-3 and TRBJ2-7, with a possible D match to TRBD2 (7 bases). The V gene lost 0 bases and the J gene lost 3 bases, with 15 bases spanning the gap. The CDR3 is 16 residues long. Germline V gene sequence: CDR1 LGHNA, CDR2 YSLEER. The CDR3 region is CASSQDGGAGLYEQYF. CDR3 DNA: TGCGCCAGCAGCCAAGATGGGGGGGCCGGTCTCTACGAGCAGTACTTC.